This T cell receptor beta chain appears in the sequencing data of a study of blood T cell repertoires in COVID-19. Study at large: Samples representing acute and convalescent COVID-19 were sourced from the United States, Italy and Spain. T cells, B-cell-depleted T cells, or PBMCs provided the cDNA or gDNA that served as material.

Authors' analysis steps: Amplification of reference gene primers provided the estimated nucleated cell counts. Sequencing used immunoSEQ multiplex PCR; TCRdb keeps in-frame clones, though not all of them. That table supplies the V and J calls and clone size; D and trimming were determined from the DNA. The sample has around 400,000 clones; approximately 87% are singletons. Seattle participants joined during active infection and were tracked over time. V was clipped by 8 bases and J by 2 bases, with 12 bases between them. Germline V lookup: CDR1 MDHEN, CDR2 SYDVKM. This CDR3 has 13 amino acids. The TCR was taken from a woman aged 60-75 years with COVID-19, enrolled during active disease. The chain combines TRBV28 with TRBJ1-2; perhaps TRBD1 as D (6 bases). The sample taken for sequencing was peripheral blood. DNA for the CDR3: TGTGCCAGCGGAGGACAGTCAAACTATGGCTACACCTTC. It translates to CASGGQSNYGYTF.